The 17 T cell receptor beta chains presented below share a single source sample, sequenced in a study of blood T cell repertoires in COVID-19 (dated by TCRdb to 2020 to 2022). Libraries came from the immunoSEQ multiplex PCR assay. Imported from immuneACCESS, the table was reduced by TCRdb to in-frame sequences with V and J called. These copies leave out some clones; in studies compared against another copy, an unresolved V gene accounts for under half, and the cause of the remainder is not known. This sample comprises 200,000 to 250,000 clones, about 82% of them detected only once. The biggest ten clones account for about 9.4% of the sample. Specimen: peripheral blood. The receptor set was obtained from a woman at least 80 years old with acute or convalescent COVID-19.

This clone was seen only a few times. This chain's CDR3 is CAWRGTLPYEQYF. For the CDR3, the DNA is TGTGCCTGGAGGGGGACTCTTCCCTACGAGCAGTACTTC. V gene TRBV30 combines with J gene TRBJ2-7; possible D gene TRBD2, 6 bases. Germline V lookup: CDR1 GTSNPN, CDR2 SVGIG (reference sequence). The V end lost 3 bases, the J end lost 2 bases, and 11 bases lay between the germline ends. The CDR3 contains 13 residues.

The V call is TRBV12-1, the J call TRBJ2-2; the table gives TRBD1 as D, unverified against the DNA. TRBV12-1 is tagged as a pseudogene. This CDR3 spans 15 amino acids. In DNA, the CDR3 is TGTGCCAGCAGCTCCACAGGGGGCGGAACCGGGGAGCTGTTTTTT. Its protein product is CASSSTGGGTGELFF.

This clone was recorded only once. The CDR3 nucleotides are TGTGCCAGCAGTTCCCGACAGGGGGATGGCTACACCTTC. Amino acid sequence: CASSSRQGDGYTF. This rearrangement joins TRBV12-3 or TRBV12-4 to TRBJ1-2, with TRBD1 matching over 9 bases. The CDR3 covers 13 residues. Germline trimming cut 4 bases from V and 6 bases from J; bases unmatched to any gene: 3.

CDR3 protein: CASSLATGVSGANVLTF. CDR3 in DNA: TGCGCCAGCAGCTTGGCCACAGGGGTCTCTGGGGCCAACGTCCTGACTTTC. The J gene is TRBJ2-6, the V gene TRBV5-1, with 7 bases fitting TRBD1. Unmatched junction bases numbered 3, after V lost 0 bases and J lost 0 bases. The V gene's germline CDR1 is SGHRS and CDR2 YFSETQ. This CDR3 region has 17 residues.

This sequence joins TRBV24-1 and TRBJ1-1, with 9 bases fitting TRBD1. Germline CDR1 and CDR2: KGHDR and SFDVKD. CDR3 size: 15 residues. Trimming removed 3 bases from V and 3 bases from J; junction bases left unmatched: 4. The CDR3 loop is CATSDPRTGDTEAFF. CDR3 bases: TGTGCCACCAGTGATCCCCGGACAGGGGACACTGAAGCTTTCTTT.

The sample holds one count of this clone. The chain joins TRBV7-3 to TRBJ2-1; 10 bases are shared with TRBD1. In germline, CDR1 is SGHTA, CDR2 FQGTGA. Trimming cost V 2 bases and J 5 bases; bases outside gene matches: 6. This CDR3 has 16 amino acids. The CDR3 region is CASSLLRQGANNEQFF. The CDR3 DNA reads as TGTGCCAGCAGCTTATTGCGACAGGGGGCAAACAATGAGCAGTTCTTC.

V and J are TRBV28 and TRBJ1-5; unclear D gene. This CDR3 region has 14 residues. The V gene lost 2 bases and the J gene lost 7 bases, with 12 bases spanning the gap. Per the germline V gene, CDR1 is MDHEN and CDR2 is SYDVKM. The CDR3 DNA follows: TGTGCCAGCAGTTTACCGGGGATAGGGCAGCCCCAGCATTTT. It encodes CASSLPGIGQPQHF.

This chain uses TRBV28 with TRBJ1-1; a weak D match, TRBD1 (5 bases). The CDR3 totals 13 residues. CDR1 and CDR2 from the germline V gene are MDHEN and SYDVKM. With 6 bases removed from V and 3 bases from J, the gap between germline ends came to 11 bases. CDR3 in amino acids: CASRFDRDTEAFF. In DNA form, the CDR3 reads TGTGCCAGCAGATTCGACAGAGACACTGAAGCTTTCTTT.

The chain joins TRBV25-1 to TRBJ2-7; TRBD2 matches 10 bases. The CDR3 consists of 17 residues. In germline, CDR1 is MGHDK, CDR2 SYGVNS. Germline trimming cut 2 bases from V and 6 bases from J; bases unmatched to any gene: 13. Here the CDR3 reads CASSERPSSGSLGEQYF. The CDR3 nucleotides read TGTGCCAGCAGTGAACGACCCTCTAGCGGGAGTTTAGGCGAGCAGTACTTC.

The CDR3 DNA reads TGTGCCAGCTTGGCGGGGGCTAACGGAAACACCATATATTTT. Its translation: CASLAGANGNTIYF. The chain links TRBV30 to TRBJ1-3; TRBD1 is a possible D gene (6 bases). The V gene lost 8 bases and the J gene lost 4 bases, with 18 bases spanning the gap. In germline, CDR1 is GTSNPN, CDR2 SVGIG (reference sequence). CDR3 length equals 14 residues.

This sequence joins TRBV6-5 and TRBJ1-4; D remains ambiguous. Germline loops: CDR1 MNHEY, CDR2 SVGAGI. Between the trimmed V and J ends, which lost 4 bases and 6 bases, there was a span of 9 bases. This CDR3 has 13 residues. The CDR3 loop reads CASSLSRYEKLFF. CDR3 DNA sequence: TGTGCCAGCAGTTTGTCCAGATATGAAAAACTGTTTTTT.

This clone was seen just once. The J gene is TRBJ1-3, the V gene TRBV19, with unresolved D. This CDR3 is built from 12 residues. Germline V gives CDR1 LNHDA, CDR2 SQIVND (reference sequence). The CDR3 DNA sequence: TGTGCAAGCGGGAGCTCTGGAAACACCATATATTTT. Translating gives CASGSSGNTIYF. The variable domain in full, with the rest retrieved from reference TRBV19 and TRBJ1-3, is DGGITQSPKYLFRKEGQNVTLSCEQNLNHDAMYWYRQDPGQGLRLIYYSQIVNDFQKGDIAEGYSVSREKKESFPLTVTSAQKNPTAFYLCASGSSGNTIYFGEGSWLTVV.

CDR3 loop: CASSYSFPPYNQPQHF. The DNA of the CDR3 is TGTGCCAGCAGTTACAGCTTTCCGCCCTACAATCAGCCCCAGCATTTT. The J gene is TRBJ1-5, the V gene TRBV6-2 or TRBV6-3, with D hard to call. The CDR3 loop spans 16 amino acids. Per germline, CDR1 MNHEY and CDR2 SVGEGT. V gave up 2 bases and J gave up 3 bases, with 14 bases separating them.

The rearrangement uses TRBV28 and TRBJ2-4; the D gene is possibly TRBD1 (6 bases). This CDR3 contains 15 residues. Germline CDR1 reads MDHEN; CDR2 reads SYDVKM. V lost 6 bases and J 8 bases, leaving 20 bases between the germline ends. In nucleotides, the CDR3 is TGTGCCAGCAGGCCCCTACAGGGATCTCGAGACATTCAGTACTTC. It codes for CASRPLQGSRDIQYF.

This clone was recorded a few times. The V call is TRBV18, the J call TRBJ1-2; weak D call: TRBD1 (6 bases). CDR1 and CDR2 from the germline V gene are KGHSH and LQKENI. V dropped 3 bases and J dropped 6 bases, with 11 bases sitting between them. This CDR3 is built from 13 residues. CDR3 sequence reads: CASSPGANNGYTF. The CDR3, as DNA: TGTGCCAGCTCACCGGGGGCAAATAATGGCTACACCTTC.

The chain is built from TRBV25-1 and TRBJ1-2, with a tentative D call TRBD1 (5 bases). The length of the CDR3 is 16 residues. CDR1 is MGHDK and CDR2 is SYGVNS in the germline V gene. The V end lost 3 bases, the J end lost 6 bases, and 20 bases lay between the germline ends. CDR3 bases: TGTGCCAGCAGTGATCCCGGGGGGGGGAGGCATAATGGCTACACCTTC. Translating gives CASSDPGGGRHNGYTF.

For the CDR3, the DNA is TGTGCCAGCAGGGTCGGGGCGGAGGGGCTATACTACGAGCAGTACTTC. It specifies CASRVGAEGLYYEQYF. This chain links TRBV2 with TRBJ2-7, with D possibly matching TRBD2 (6 bases). Deletions cut 6 bases from V and 3 bases from J, with 21 bases between. Looked up from germline, CDR1 is SNHLY and CDR2 is FYNNEI. This CDR3 is built from 16 residues. Filled out from reference TRBV2 and TRBJ2-7, the complete variable domain reads EPEVTQTPSHQVTQMGQEVILRCVPISNHLYFYWYRQILGQKVEFLVSFYNNEISEKSEIFDDQFSVERPDGSNFTLKIRSTKLEDSAMYFCASRVGAEGLYYEQYFGPGTRLTVT.